The 20 T cell receptor beta chains below all came from one sample that was sequenced in a study of STAT5B mutations in CD4+ large granular lymphocyte leukemia. Using immunoSEQ multiplex PCR, the repertoire was profiled, and TCRdb retains in-frame clones only, with some absent. The sample contains approximately 23,000 clones, around 78% of which appear only once. Sequences were obtained from CD4+ T cells from blood buffy coats. The receptors here all came from a human donor in good health.

This chain links TRBV6-5 with TRBJ1-2, with D maybe TRBD1 (5 bases). The V end was cut by 6 bases, the J end by 5 bases, with 19 bases between. The CDR3 has 15 amino acids. The germline gives CDR1 MNHEY, CDR2 SVGAGI. The DNA for the CDR3 is TGTGCCAGCAGCGTACTGGGGGGTTTGGGTTATGGCTACACCTTC. It codes for CASSVLGGLGYGYTF.

The chain has TRBV7-3 and TRBJ1-1, with D unclear. Germline lookup yields CDR1 SGHTA and CDR2 FQGTGA. The CDR3 is 21 amino acids. Trimming removed 1 base from V and 0 bases from J, with 27 bases in between. The CDR3 spells CASSLRYSRADPFLMNTEAFF. In DNA form, the CDR3 reads TGTGCCAGCAGCTTAAGATATTCGCGTGCAGATCCCTTTTTGATGAACACTGAAGCTTTCTTT.

The chain is built from TRBV25-1 and TRBJ2-2; D could derive from TRBD1 or TRBD2 (5 bases each). Trimming shortened V by 6 bases and J by 0 bases, and 8 bases separated the two germline ends. From germline, CDR1 is MGHDK and CDR2 SYGVNS. The CDR3 has 14 amino acids. CDR3 amino acids: CASRGTPNTGELFF. The CDR3 bases are TGTGCCAGCAGGGGGACGCCGAACACCGGGGAGCTGTTTTTT.

V and J are TRBV4-2 and TRBJ2-1; 8 bases fit TRBD1. Germline lookup yields CDR1 LGHNA and CDR2 YNFKEQ. With 1 base clipped from V and 7 bases from J, the junction kept 6 bases outside the gene matches. The CDR3 covers 15 residues. Here the CDR3 reads CASSQGPTGANEQFF. The CDR3 DNA follows: TGTGCCAGCAGCCAAGGCCCGACAGGGGCAAATGAGCAGTTCTTC.

The chain has TRBV29-1 and TRBJ2-7, with D tentatively TRBD2 (5 bases). The CDR3 has 12 residues. Germline V gene data show CDR1 as SQVTM and CDR2 as ANQGSEA. The V and J ends lost 4 bases and 3 bases respectively, with 10 bases between them. The DNA of the CDR3 is TGCAGCGTTGCGATCGGAGGCTACGAGCAGTACTTC. Its translation: CSVAIGGYEQYF.

The chain joins TRBV6-1 to TRBJ1-6; D gene uncertain. CDR1 MNHNS and CDR2 SASEGT come from the germline V gene. Trimming stripped 4 bases from V and 8 bases from J, with 15 bases between. This CDR3 spans 15 amino acids. The CDR3 spells CASSGLKLGDSPLHF. CDR3 nucleotides: TGTGCCAGCAGTGGCCTTAAACTTGGGGATTCACCCCTCCACTTT.

This sequence joins TRBV5-6 and TRBJ1-1; no clear D gene. The germline CDR1 and CDR2 sequences are SGHDT and YYEEEE. The CDR3 has 14 amino acids. Deletions cut 3 bases from V and 5 bases from J, with 14 bases between. Written as DNA, the CDR3 is TGTGCCAGCAGCTCCTTTGTGGGTTGGACTGAAGCTTTCTTT. Its protein is CASSSFVGWTEAFF.

The chain is built from TRBV9 and TRBJ1-3; no definite D call. The germline V gene has CDR1 SGDLS and CDR2 YYNGEE. V gave up 4 bases and J gave up 8 bases, with 10 bases separating them. The CDR3 consists of 12 residues. CDR3 region: CASSSQGDTIYF. CDR3 sequence (DNA): TGTGCCAGCAGCTCTCAAGGAGACACCATATATTTT.

This rearrangement joins TRBV15 to TRBJ1-2, with D possibly being TRBD1 (5 bases). The CDR3 loop spans 14 amino acids. The V gene lost 0 bases and the J gene lost 8 bases, with 13 bases spanning the gap. CDR1 and CDR2 (germline): LNHNV, YYDKDF (reference sequence). The CDR3 protein is CATSRELGTYGYTF. The CDR3 DNA follows: TGTGCCACCAGCAGAGAACTAGGGACCTACGGCTACACCTTC.

This chain joins TRBV4-3 and TRBJ2-6, with D possibly TRBD2 on 6 matching bases. There are 16 residues in the CDR3. CDR1 is LGHNA and CDR2 is YSLEER in the germline V gene. V was clipped by 2 bases and J by 2 bases, with 10 bases between them. DNA for the CDR3: TGCGCCAGCAGCCAAAATTGGAGGGCTGGGGCCAACGTCCTGACTTTC. This translates into CASSQNWRAGANVLTF.

The J gene is TRBJ2-7, the V gene TRBV4-3, with 9 bases that match TRBD1. The CDR3 runs to 15 residues. Germline V gene lookup returns CDR1 LGHNA and CDR2 YSLEER. V trimming: 3 bases; J trimming: 5 bases; junction bases outside the gene matches: 8. The CDR3 reads CASSHQTGTGNEQYF. The CDR3 DNA is TGCGCCAGCAGCCATCAAACCGGGACAGGGAACGAGCAGTACTTC.

The chain links TRBV5-6 to TRBJ2-5; TRBD2 matches at 8 bases. This CDR3 comprises 14 residues. V was pared by 10 bases and J by 5 bases, with 13 bases of the junction left unmatched. CDR1 and CDR2 (germline): SGHDT, YYEEEE. Here the CDR3 reads CAGERSGGRETQYF. CDR3 nucleotides: TGTGCCGGAGAGCGATCGGGGGGGCGGGAGACCCAGTACTTC.

The J gene is TRBJ2-2, the V gene TRBV7-8, with no clear D. This CDR3 region has 16 residues. The V and J ends lost 5 bases and 1 base respectively, with 14 bases between them. Looked up from germline, CDR1 is SGHVS and CDR2 is FQNEAQ. CDR3 in amino acids: CASSPLAGMNTGELFF. The DNA of the CDR3 is TGTGCCAGCAGCCCCTTAGCTGGAATGAACACCGGGGAGCTGTTTTTT.

Only a few counts were recorded for this clone. The chain couples TRBV30 to TRBJ2-6, with 7 bases fitting TRBD1. V lost 3 bases, J lost 2 bases, and 7 bases stayed unmatched. Germline V lookup: CDR1 GTSNPN, CDR2 SVGIG (reference sequence). The CDR3 spans 16 residues. The CDR3 nucleotides are TGTGCCTGGAGCCGAAACACAGGGGCTGGGGCCAACGTCCTGACTTTC. Protein product: CAWSRNTGAGANVLTF.

This clone was observed a handful of times. The gene calls are TRBV7-2 and TRBJ2-2; D unresolved. V was clipped by 6 bases and J by 0 bases, with 8 bases between them. Looked up from germline, CDR1 is SGHTA and CDR2 is FQGNSA. The CDR3 loop spans 14 amino acids. The CDR3 here is CASRLNPNTGELFF. In DNA, the CDR3 is TGTGCCAGCAGACTAAATCCGAACACCGGGGAGCTGTTTTTT.

The V call is TRBV7-2, the J call TRBJ2-5; D gene uncertain. In germline, CDR1 is SGHTA, CDR2 FQGNSA. V lost 1 base to trimming and J lost 10 bases, with 7 bases between them. The CDR3 spans 11 residues. The CDR3 region has the DNA TGTGCCAGCAGCTTAGGTCAAAACCAGTACTTC. Its protein is CASSLGQNQYF.

The V call is TRBV2, the J call TRBJ1-5; tentatively, D is TRBD1 (6 bases). CDR3 length equals 14 residues. CDR1 and CDR2 from the germline V gene are SNHLY and FYNNEI. Trimming cost V 4 bases and J 4 bases, with 11 bases left between them. DNA for the CDR3: TGTGCCAGCAGTGGGGGGAGGGGGAATCAGCCCCAGCATTTT. It translates to CASSGGRGNQPQHF.

This clone was found a few times. The CDR3 DNA reads TGTGCCAGCAGCCAAACAGACAGGGATGATGGCTACACCTTC. This encodes CASSQTDRDDGYTF. The V gene is TRBV4-2, the J gene TRBJ1-2, with 7 bases fitting TRBD1. CDR3 length: 14 residues. CDR1 is LGHNA and CDR2 is YNFKEQ in the germline V gene. J was trimmed by 6 bases and V by 2 bases; bases with no gene match: 6.

The chain joins TRBV5-1 to TRBJ1-5, with 12 bases identical to TRBD1. The CDR3 spans 15 residues. The J segment lost 6 bases and the V segment lost 4 bases, leaving 5 bases of the junction unmatched. Germline V CDR1 and CDR2: SGHRS, YFSETQ. CDR3 in DNA: TGCGCCAGCAGCGACGGGACAGGGGGCCGTCAGCCCCAGCATTTT. Translated: CASSDGTGGRQPQHF. Full variable domain (rest looked up from reference TRBV5-1 and TRBJ1-5): KAGVTQTPRYLIKTRGQQVTLSCSPISGHRSVSWYQQTPGQGLQFLFEYFSETQRNKGNFPGRFSGRQFSNSRSEMNVSTLELGDSALYLCASSDGTGGRQPQHFGDGTRLSIL.

This clone was observed a handful of times. The chain joins TRBV5-6 to TRBJ1-4; no reliable D call. This CDR3 comprises 12 residues. Germline V gives CDR1 SGHDT, CDR2 YYEEEE. V lost 1 base and J 13 bases, leaving 11 bases between the germline ends. Here the CDR3 DNA reads TGTGCCAGCAGCTTGCCAGGCGGCCCACTGTTTTTT. Encoded protein: CASSLPGGPLFF. The entire variable domain, with the rest obtained from reference TRBV5-6 and TRBJ1-4, is as follows: DAGVTQSPTHLIKTRGQQVTLRCSPKSGHDTVSWYQQALGQGPQFIFQYYEEEERQRGNFPDRFSGHQFPNYSSELNVNALLLGDSALYLCASSLPGGPLFFGSGTQLSVL.